These 10 T cell receptor beta chains came from one sample sequenced in a study of cytomegalovirus exposure and HLA in healthy donors. Generated by immunoSEQ multiplex PCR, the TCRdb table keeps only in-frame clones and is missing some. The sample records 260,000 or so clones, about 86% being singletons. Sequenced: PBMCs. These receptors were collected from a young man in good health and CMV-seronegative.

This chain uses TRBV2 with TRBJ1-2, with unresolved D. The V end was cut by 3 bases, the J end by 1 base, with 6 bases between. Germline CDR1 is SNHLY and CDR2 is FYNNEI. The CDR3 has 13 residues. For the CDR3, the DNA is TGTGCCAGCAGTGAGGGCTTTAACTATGGCTACACCTTC. Amino acid sequence: CASSEGFNYGYTF.

Here the CDR3 reads CASSVRGTGDYNEQFF. In nucleotides, the CDR3 is TGTGCCAGCAGCGTACGAGGGACAGGGGATTACAATGAGCAGTTCTTC. The chain has TRBV9 and TRBJ2-1; 10 bases fit TRBD1. V gave up 1 base and J gave up 4 bases; unmatched junction bases: 5. The CDR3 runs 16 residues. Germline V lookup: CDR1 SGDLS, CDR2 YYNGEE.

The chain is built from TRBV7-2 and TRBJ2-7, with TRBD1 identical over 7 bases. The germline CDR1 and CDR2 sequences are SGHTA and FQGNSA. With V trimmed by 3 bases and J by 6 bases, 11 bases remained unmatched. The CDR3 totals 15 residues. Here the CDR3 DNA reads TGTGCCAGCAGCTTTGCCGGGACAGACCTCTCCGAGCAGTACTTC. It specifies CASSFAGTDLSEQYF.

The V and J genes are TRBV4-1 and TRBJ2-7; TRBD2 matches at 8 bases. The CDR3 loop spans 17 amino acids. Per germline, CDR1 MGHRA and CDR2 YSYEKL. The V gene end was trimmed by 0 bases and the J gene end by 0 bases; junction bases not matched to a gene: 7. The CDR3 nucleotides read TGCGCCAGCAGCCAAGATTTCCGCGGGAGGAGCTCCTACGAGCAGTACTTC. Residues: CASSQDFRGRSSYEQYF.

The V gene is TRBV6-6, the J gene TRBJ2-7, with a weak D call TRBD2 (7 bases). Trimming cost V 7 bases and J 4 bases, with 17 bases left between them. The CDR3 sequence is 14 residues long. From germline, CDR1 is MNHNY and CDR2 SVGAGI (reference sequence). The CDR3 is CASTGGGGDYEQYF. CDR3 in DNA: TGTGCCAGCACGGGGGGCGGGGGAGATTACGAGCAGTACTTC.

This sequence joins TRBV19 and TRBJ1-2, with D uncertain. V lost 3 bases and J 4 bases, leaving 15 bases between the germline ends. Looked up from germline, CDR1 is LNHDA and CDR2 is SQIVND (reference sequence). The CDR3 sequence is 15 residues long. This chain's CDR3 is CASSMAGNSGYGYTF. DNA for the CDR3: TGTGCCAGTAGTATGGCCGGGAATTCGGGCTATGGCTACACCTTC.

The V gene is TRBV19, the J gene TRBJ1-5; D is perhaps TRBD1 (5 bases). V lost 6 bases, J lost 10 bases, and 13 bases lay in between. Germline V gives CDR1 LNHDA, CDR2 SQIVND (reference sequence). The CDR3 is made up of 12 amino acids. The CDR3 region is CASRPQGGPQHF. The DNA of the CDR3 is TGTGCCAGTAGACCCCAGGGAGGACCCCAGCATTTT.

The chain recombines TRBV27 with TRBJ2-2, with TRBD1 matching 8 bases. Germline CDR1 reads MNHEY; CDR2 reads SMNVEV (reference sequence). The V and J ends lost 2 bases and 4 bases, in that order; junction bases with no gene match: 3. The CDR3 loop spans 15 amino acids. The CDR3: CASSLRTGSTGELFF. CDR3 DNA: TGTGCCAGCAGTTTAAGGACAGGGAGCACCGGGGAGCTGTTTTTT.

V usage is TRBV4-3 and J usage is TRBJ2-1, with D perhaps TRBD2 (5 bases). The CDR3 loop spans 17 amino acids. Trimming removed 3 bases at V and 0 bases at J, with 15 bases between. Per germline, CDR1 LGHNA and CDR2 YSLEER. The CDR3 is CASSQEGRGSSYNEQFF. The CDR3 nucleotides read TGCGCCAGCAGCCAGGAAGGGAGAGGGAGCTCCTACAATGAGCAGTTCTTC.

The genes are TRBV7-6 and TRBJ2-2; D unresolved. The CDR3 sequence is 13 residues long. The germline V gene encodes CDR1 SGHVS and CDR2 FNYEAQ. V was cut by 7 bases and J by 7 bases, with 13 bases left in between. This CDR3 reads CASTPRLGGELFF. The CDR3 nucleotides are TGTGCCAGCACCCCGAGGTTGGGCGGGGAGCTGTTTTTT.